This T cell receptor beta chain was sequenced during a study of T cells in tuberculosis. Sequenced by immunoSEQ multiplex PCR; TCRdb stores in-frame clones only, minus some. The table has about 40,000 clones, 94% seen once. This clonotype originated in a donor between 5 and 29 years old with latent tuberculosis or without tuberculosis infection. Some clones in this sample may be carry-over from other donors' samples. The source material was PBMCs.

In DNA, the CDR3 is TGTGCCAGCAGCTTAATGGCCTCTGGAAACACCATATATTTT. This sequence encodes CASSLMASGNTIYF. J is TRBJ1-3 and V is TRBV7-2; D unclear. V lost 2 bases and J 0 bases, leaving 5 bases between the germline ends. Germline V gene sequence: CDR1 SGHTA, CDR2 FQGNSA. The CDR3 consists of 14 residues.